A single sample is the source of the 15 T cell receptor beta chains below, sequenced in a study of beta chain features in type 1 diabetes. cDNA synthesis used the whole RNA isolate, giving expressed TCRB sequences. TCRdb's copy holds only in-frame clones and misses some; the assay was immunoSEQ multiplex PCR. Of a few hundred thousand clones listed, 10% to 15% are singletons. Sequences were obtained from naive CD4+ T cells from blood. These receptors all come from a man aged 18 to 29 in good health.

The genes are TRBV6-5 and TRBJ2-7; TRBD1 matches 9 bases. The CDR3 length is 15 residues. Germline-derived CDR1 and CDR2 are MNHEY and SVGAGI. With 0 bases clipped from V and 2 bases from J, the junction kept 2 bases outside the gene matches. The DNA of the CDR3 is TGTGCCAGCAGTTACTCGGGACAGGGACCCTACGAGCAGTACTTC. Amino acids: CASSYSGQGPYEQYF.

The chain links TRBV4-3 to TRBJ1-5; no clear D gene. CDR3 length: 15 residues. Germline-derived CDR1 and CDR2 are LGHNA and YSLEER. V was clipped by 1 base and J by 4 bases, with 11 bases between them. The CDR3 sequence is CASSQGRGPNQPQHF. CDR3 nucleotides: TGCGCCAGCAGCCAAGGTCGAGGTCCGAATCAGCCCCAGCATTTT.

The CDR3 region is CASSRLALSTDTQYF. Here the CDR3 DNA reads TGTGCCAGCAGCCGGCTAGCGCTTAGCACAGATACGCAGTATTTT. The chain uses TRBV7-3 and TRBJ2-3, with a weak D call TRBD2 (6 bases). The CDR3 covers 15 residues. CDR1 is SGHTA and CDR2 is FQGTGA in the germline V gene. Trimming stripped 5 bases from V and 0 bases from J, with 12 bases between.

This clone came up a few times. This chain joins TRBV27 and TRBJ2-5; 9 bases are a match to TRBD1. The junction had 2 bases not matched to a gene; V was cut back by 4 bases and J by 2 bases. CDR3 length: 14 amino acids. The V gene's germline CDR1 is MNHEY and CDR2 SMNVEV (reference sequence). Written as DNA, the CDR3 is TGTGCCAGCAGTTCGGACAGGGGTCAAGAGACCCAGTACTTC. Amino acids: CASSSDRGQETQYF.

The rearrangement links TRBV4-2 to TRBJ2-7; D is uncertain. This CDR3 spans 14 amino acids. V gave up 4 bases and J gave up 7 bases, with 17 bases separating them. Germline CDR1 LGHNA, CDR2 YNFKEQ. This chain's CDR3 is CASSLSQVLSEQYF. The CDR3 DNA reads TGTGCCAGCAGCCTAAGTCAGGTTTTGAGTGAGCAGTACTTC.

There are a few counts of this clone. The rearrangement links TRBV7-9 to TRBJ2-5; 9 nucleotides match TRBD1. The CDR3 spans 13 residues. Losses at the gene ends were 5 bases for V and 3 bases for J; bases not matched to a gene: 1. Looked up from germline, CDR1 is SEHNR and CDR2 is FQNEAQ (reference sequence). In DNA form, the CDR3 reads TGTGCCAGCAGCCGGACAGGGGAAGAGACCCAGTACTTC. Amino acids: CASSRTGEETQYF.

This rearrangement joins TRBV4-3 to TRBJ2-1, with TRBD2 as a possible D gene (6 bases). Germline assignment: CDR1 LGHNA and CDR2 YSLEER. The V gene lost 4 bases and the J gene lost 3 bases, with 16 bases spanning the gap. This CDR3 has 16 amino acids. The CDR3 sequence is CASSPDRRGFYNEQFF. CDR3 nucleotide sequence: TGCGCCAGCAGCCCTGACCGGAGGGGTTTCTACAATGAGCAGTTCTTC.

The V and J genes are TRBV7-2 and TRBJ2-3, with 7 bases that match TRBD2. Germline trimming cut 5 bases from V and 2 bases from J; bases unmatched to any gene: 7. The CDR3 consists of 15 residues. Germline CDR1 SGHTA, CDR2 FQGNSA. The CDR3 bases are TGTGCCAGCAGCACACAAGCGGGACTCACAGATACGCAGTATTTT. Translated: CASSTQAGLTDTQYF.

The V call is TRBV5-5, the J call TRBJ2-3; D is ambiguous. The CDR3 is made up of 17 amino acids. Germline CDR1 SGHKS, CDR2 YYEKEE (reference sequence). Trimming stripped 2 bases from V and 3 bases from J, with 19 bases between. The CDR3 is CASSLNQRSAVTDTQYF. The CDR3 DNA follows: TGTGCCAGCAGCTTAAATCAGAGGTCCGCCGTAACAGATACGCAGTATTTT.

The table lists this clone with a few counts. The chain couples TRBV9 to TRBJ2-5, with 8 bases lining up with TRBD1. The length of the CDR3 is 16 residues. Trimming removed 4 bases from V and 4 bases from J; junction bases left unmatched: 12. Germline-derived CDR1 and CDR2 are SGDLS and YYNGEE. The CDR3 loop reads CASSPQDRARGETQYF. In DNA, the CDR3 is TGTGCCAGCAGCCCTCAGGACAGGGCTCGGGGAGAGACCCAGTACTTC.

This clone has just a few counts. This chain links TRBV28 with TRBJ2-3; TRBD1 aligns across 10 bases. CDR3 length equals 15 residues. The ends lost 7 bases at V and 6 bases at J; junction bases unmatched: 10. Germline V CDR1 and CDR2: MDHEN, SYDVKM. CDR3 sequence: CASTIGTGAKDTQYF. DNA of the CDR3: TGTGCCAGCACCATAGGGACAGGGGCCAAGGATACGCAGTATTTT.

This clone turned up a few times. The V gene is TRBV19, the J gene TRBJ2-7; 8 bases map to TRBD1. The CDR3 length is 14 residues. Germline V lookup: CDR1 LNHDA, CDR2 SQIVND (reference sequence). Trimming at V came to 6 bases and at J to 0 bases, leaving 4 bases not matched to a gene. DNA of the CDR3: TGTGCCAGTAGCCCGGGACAGGCCTCCTACGAGCAGTACTTC. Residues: CASSPGQASYEQYF.

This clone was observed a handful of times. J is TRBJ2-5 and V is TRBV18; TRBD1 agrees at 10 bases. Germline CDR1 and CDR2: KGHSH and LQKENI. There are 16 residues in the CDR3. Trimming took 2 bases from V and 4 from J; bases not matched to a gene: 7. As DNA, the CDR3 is TGTGCCAGCTCACCAAAACGGACAGGGGGGGGAGAGACCCAGTACTTC. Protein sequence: CASSPKRTGGGETQYF.

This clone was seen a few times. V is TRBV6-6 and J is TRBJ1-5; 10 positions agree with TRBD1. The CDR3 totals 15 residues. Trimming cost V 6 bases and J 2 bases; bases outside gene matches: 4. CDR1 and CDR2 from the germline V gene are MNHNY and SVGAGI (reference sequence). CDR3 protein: CASRLGTGGNQPQHF. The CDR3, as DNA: TGTGCCAGCAGACTCGGGACAGGGGGCAATCAGCCCCAGCATTTT.

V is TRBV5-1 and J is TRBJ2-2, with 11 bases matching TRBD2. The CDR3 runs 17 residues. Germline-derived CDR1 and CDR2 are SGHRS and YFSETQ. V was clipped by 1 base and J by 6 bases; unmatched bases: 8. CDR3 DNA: TGCGCCAGCAGCTTGATAGCGGGAGGGCCAGAGGCCGGGGAGCTGTTTTTT. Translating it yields CASSLIAGGPEAGELFF.